Listed below are T cell receptor beta chains from one sample, sequenced in a study of control samples from healthy donors and cancer patients. Only in-frame clones appear in the TCRdb table, and some are missing; sequencing was by immunoSEQ multiplex PCR. Among almost 40,000 clones listed, approximately 82% were seen once. Sequencing input: PBMCs. These receptors originate from an older woman with lung cancer. CDR3s include the opening cysteine and the closing phenylalanine or tryptophan. The D gene is left open where the match is weak. Expanded clones get a size class; other rows say once, few or many, or leave the size out.

abundance	d_gene	v_gene	j_gene	len	CDR3nt	CDR3aa
NA	NA	TRBV9	TRBJ1-5	13	TGTGCCAGCAGCGAGGGGGGTTTTGGGCCCCAGCATTTT	CASSEGGFGPQHF
few	TRBD2	TRBV7-2	TRBJ2-3	16	TGTGCCAGCAGCTTAGAGCGGGGCCTCTCCGCAGGCACGCAGTATTTT	CASSLERGLSAGTQYF
once	NA	TRBV6-5	TRBJ1-1	15	TGTGCCAGCACCCAACTAGGGGGTCCCGGATATGAAGCTTTCTTT	CASTQLGGPGYEAFF
once	NA	TRBV28	TRBJ2-4	14	TGTGCCAGCAGCCACCCAATAGCCAAAAACATTCAGTACTTC	CASSHPIAKNIQYF
NA	NA	TRBV10-3	TRBJ1-5	14	TGTGCCATCTCCCACAGCCATAGCAATCAGCCCCAGCATTTT	CAISHSHSNQPQHF
NA	NA	TRBV11-2	TRBJ1-5	15	TGTGCCAGCAGCTTTTCAGGGGCCGGCAATCAGCCCCAGCATTTT	CASSFSGAGNQPQHF
NA	NA	TRBV29-1	TRBJ2-3	12	TGCAGCGTTGATAGGGTTGGGGATACGCAGTATTTT	CSVDRVGDTQYF
once	NA	TRBV5-4	TRBJ2-7	15	TGTGCCAGCAGCTGGGGGCACGACTACTCCTACGAGCAGTACTTC	CASSWGHDYSYEQYF
NA	TRBD2	TRBV29-1	TRBJ2-1	14	TGCAGCGTCCAACTAGCGGGAGAGCGCAATGAGCAGTTCTTC	CSVQLAGERNEQFF
NA	NA	TRBV4-1	TRBJ1-1	14	TGCGCCAGCAGCCGCCAGGGCCGGGACACTGAAGCTTTCTTT	CASSRQGRDTEAFF
NA	NA	TRBV6-5	TRBJ1-1	13	TGTGCCAGCAGTTACTCGGAAAACACTGAAGCTTTCTTT	CASSYSENTEAFF
few	NA	TRBV2	TRBJ1-4	15	TGTGCCAGCAGTCTCTCTCGGGCAACTAATGAAAAACTGTTTTTT	CASSLSRATNEKLFF
NA	NA	TRBV18	TRBJ1-1	13	TGTGCCAGCTCCGCAGGGTTAGACACTGAAGCTTTCTTT	CASSAGLDTEAFF
NA	NA	TRBV19	TRBJ1-5	15	TGTGCCAGTAGTATAGTGGACAGCGGGAATCAACCCCAGCATTTT	CASSIVDSGNQPQHF
NA	NA	TRBV3-1/TRBV3-2	TRBJ1-6	18	TGTGCCAGCAGCCTCGGATTCGGGACAAAAGCCTATAATTCACCCCTCCACTTT	CASSLGFGTKAYNSPLHF
NA	NA	TRBV11-2	TRBJ1-2	17	TGTGCCAGCAGCTTAGATGCCGGGACCTTTACAAACTATGGCTACACCTTC	CASSLDAGTFTNYGYTF
NA	TRBD1	TRBV13	TRBJ2-6	18	TGTGCCAGCAGCTTACCGACAGGGAATCAGCCTGGGGCCAACGTCCTGACTTTC	CASSLPTGNQPGANVLTF
NA	NA	TRBV9	TRBJ2-3	13	TGTGCCAGCAGCGTCGGGACGCCAGATACGCAGTATTTT	CASSVGTPDTQYF
once	NA	TRBV5-4	TRBJ2-2	15	TGTGCCAGCAGTTCTAGCGATTGGAGGGCCGGGGAGCTGTTTTTT	CASSSSDWRAGELFF
NA	NA	TRBV4-2	TRBJ1-1	13	TGTGCCAGCAGCCCCCCTATGTCCCAGCTTCCGAAGTTT	CASSPPMSQLPKF
NA	TRBD1	TRBV7-2	TRBJ2-5	15	TGTGCCAGCACCCTTAGGGGGACAGGGGACGAGACCCAGTACTTC	CASTLRGTGDETQYF
NA	NA	TRBV4-1	TRBJ1-2	16	TGCGCCAGCAGCCCTTCACCTTCCGACCCCTGGAGTGGCTACACCTTC	CASSPSPSDPWSGYTF
few	NA	TRBV7-3	TRBJ2-1	16	TGTGCCAGCAGCTTACGCCAGGGAGGCATCTACAATGAGCAGTTCTTC	CASSLRQGGIYNEQFF
NA	NA	TRBV12-5	TRBJ1-5	14	TGTGCTAGTGGTTCTCTCCTACAGGGCCAGCCCCAGCATTTT	CASGSLLQGQPQHF
NA	TRBD2	TRBV25-1	TRBJ2-1	14	TGTGCCAGCGCCCAAGCGGGAACCTCCAATGAGCAGTTCTTC	CASAQAGTSNEQFF
NA	TRBD1	TRBV4-1	TRBJ2-7	14	TGCGCCAGCAGCTTTGGGACAGCTACCTACGAGCAGTACTTC	CASSFGTATYEQYF
NA	TRBD1	TRBV19	TRBJ2-3	15	TGTGCCAGTGAGGACAGGGGCACCTCGGCAGATACGCAGTATTTT	CASEDRGTSADTQYF
NA	NA	TRBV5-6	TRBJ1-2	13	TGTGCCAGCAGCTTGCCGGACACCTATGGCTACACCTTC	CASSLPDTYGYTF
NA	NA	TRBV7-2	TRBJ1-1	13	TGTGCCAGCAGCTTACAGGCTAACACTGAAGCTTTCTTT	CASSLQANTEAFF
NA	TRBD1	TRBV9	TRBJ1-4	20	TGTGCCAGCAGCCCCCACTCCGGGACAGGGATAGGGGTTACTGAAGAAAAACTGTTTTTT	CASSPHSGTGIGVTEEKLFF
NA	TRBD2	TRBV6-1	TRBJ2-5	15	TGTGCCAGCAGTGAGGGACTAGCGGATAAAGAGACCCAGTACTTC	CASSEGLADKETQYF
NA	NA	TRBV3-1/TRBV3-2	TRBJ1-5	12	TGTGCCAGCAGCCTAAGGGGTCAGCCCCAGCATTTT	CASSLRGQPQHF
NA	NA	TRBV4-2	TRBJ2-7	14	TGTGCCAGCAGCCAAGAGTGGGGTCCCGTCGAGCAGTACTTC	CASSQEWGPVEQYF
medium-sized	TRBD2	TRBV3-1/TRBV3-2	TRBJ2-1	14	TGTGCCAGCAGGGGGACTAGCGGGGTGGGTGAGCAGTTCTTC	CASRGTSGVGEQFF
NA	NA	TRBV3-1/TRBV3-2	TRBJ2-7	16	TGTGCCAGCAGCCCAAGGAGGACGTCGAGCTCTTACGAGCAGTACTTC	CASSPRRTSSSYEQYF
NA	TRBD1	TRBV18	TRBJ2-2	16	TGTGCCAGCTCACCTGGACAGGGAGACTTTGCCGGGGAGCTGTTTTTT	CASSPGQGDFAGELFF
few	NA	TRBV7-9	TRBJ2-2	15	TGTGCCAGCACCCAGGGAACAGCGGGCACCGGGGAGCTGTTTTTT	CASTQGTAGTGELFF
NA	TRBD2	TRBV9	TRBJ2-2	18	TGTGCCAGCAGCGTAGGGCTAGCGGAGGACCGCGTCACCGGGGAGCTGTTTTTT	CASSVGLAEDRVTGELFF
NA	NA	TRBV7-6	TRBJ2-5	15	TGTGCCAGCAGCTTATCAAGGGGGGCGGTGGAGACCCAGTACTTC	CASSLSRGAVETQYF
NA	NA	TRBV9	TRBJ2-1	15	TGTGCCACCAGCGGAGGGGGGGGCTCCTACAATGAGCAGTTCTTC	CATSGGGGSYNEQFF
NA	NA	TRBV6-4	TRBJ2-1	16	TGTGCCAGCAGTGTGAGTCCGGATAGCTCCTACAATGAGCAGTTCTTC	CASSVSPDSSYNEQFF
NA	NA	TRBV6-1	TRBJ2-1	15	TGTGCCAGCAGTGAGATGGGGGGCGCCTACAATGAGCAGTTCTTC	CASSEMGGAYNEQFF
NA	NA	TRBV19	TRBJ2-5	13	TGTGCCAGTAGTCCAACGGCCCGGGACCCTCTGTACTTC	CASSPTARDPLYF
once	TRBD1	TRBV7-3	TRBJ2-2	16	TGTGCCAGCAGCCACGGAGGACAGGGGAACACCGGGGAGCTGTTTTTT	CASSHGGQGNTGELFF
few	NA	TRBV6-5	TRBJ1-6	14	TGTGCCAGCAGGAGGAGGGAATGGAATTCACCCCTCCACTTT	CASRRREWNSPLHF
NA	TRBD1	TRBV2	TRBJ1-5	17	TGTGCCAGCAGGGGGGACAGGGGGGTGGGTGGTAATCAGCCCCAGCATTTT	CASRGDRGVGGNQPQHF
NA	NA	TRBV11-3	TRBJ2-1	15	TGTGCCAGCAGCTTAGGGAACCAAGAAGTCAATGAGCAGTTCTTC	CASSLGNQEVNEQFF
NA	NA	TRBV24-1	TRBJ2-1	14	TGTGCCACCAGTGATTCGGGACTCATCAATGAGCAGTTCTTC	CATSDSGLINEQFF